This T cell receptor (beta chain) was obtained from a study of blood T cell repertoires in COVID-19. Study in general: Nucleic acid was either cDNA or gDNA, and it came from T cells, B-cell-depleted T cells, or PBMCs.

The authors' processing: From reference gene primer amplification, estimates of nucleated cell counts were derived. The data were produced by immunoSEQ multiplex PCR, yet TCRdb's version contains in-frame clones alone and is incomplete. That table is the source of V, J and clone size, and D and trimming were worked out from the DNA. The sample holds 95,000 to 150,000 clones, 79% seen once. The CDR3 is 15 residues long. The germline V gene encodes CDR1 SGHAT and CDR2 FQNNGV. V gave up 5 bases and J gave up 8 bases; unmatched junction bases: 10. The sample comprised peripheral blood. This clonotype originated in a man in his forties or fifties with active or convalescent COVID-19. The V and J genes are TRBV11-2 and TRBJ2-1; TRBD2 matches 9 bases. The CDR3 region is CASSRTGTSSYEQFF. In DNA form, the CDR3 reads TGTGCCAGCAGCCGAACCGGGACTAGCAGCTATGAGCAGTTCTTC.